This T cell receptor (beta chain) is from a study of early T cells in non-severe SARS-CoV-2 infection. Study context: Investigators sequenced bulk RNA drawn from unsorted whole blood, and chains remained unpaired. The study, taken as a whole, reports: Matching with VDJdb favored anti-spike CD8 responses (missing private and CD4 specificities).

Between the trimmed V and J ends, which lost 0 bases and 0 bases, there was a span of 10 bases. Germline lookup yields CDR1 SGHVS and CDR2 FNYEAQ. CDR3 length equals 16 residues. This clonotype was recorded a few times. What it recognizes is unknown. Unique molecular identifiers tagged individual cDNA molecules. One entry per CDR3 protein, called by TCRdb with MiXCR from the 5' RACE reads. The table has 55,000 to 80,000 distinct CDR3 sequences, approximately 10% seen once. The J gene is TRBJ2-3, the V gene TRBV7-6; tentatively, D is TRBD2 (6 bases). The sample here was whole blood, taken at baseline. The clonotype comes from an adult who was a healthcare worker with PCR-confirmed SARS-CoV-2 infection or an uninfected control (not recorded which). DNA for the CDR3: TGTGCCAGCAGCTTAGCTAGCGGAAGTAGCACAGATACGCAGTATTTT. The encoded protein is CASSLASGSSTDTQYF.